The subject of this entry is one TCR beta chain. In this sample, this clonotype turned up many times. Which antigen it targets is not known. Per-nucleotide qualities are absent, and no much larger clonotype sits a single base away. This sample was taken from a study of regulatory T cells in long-lasting Graves disease (dated by TCRdb to the early 2020s). Context from the whole study: Persistent Graves' disease was defined as persistently positive TSH receptor autoantibodies together with antithyroid drug treatment for over 5 years. Peripheral blood TCR sequencing and RNA sequencing compared persistent Graves' disease patients with newly diagnosed Graves' disease patients. A total of roughly 35 samples were covered by TCR sequencing, comprising some 13 persistent and around 20 newly diagnosed Graves' disease patients. In the clinical cohort, patients with persistent Graves' disease had used antithyroid drugs for an average of roughly ten years. The study took place in China and was registered as a clinical trial.

Explained via the paper, the time point label denotes: persistent/refractory GD, antithyroid drugs over 5 years with positive TRAb. RNA was extracted from PBMCs in TRIzol for both TCR sequencing and RNA sequencing. Graves' disease was diagnosed according to American Thyroid Association guidelines. Patients for the study were recruited at an endocrinology department in Xi'an, China. Each patient gave approximately 9.7 milliliters of peripheral blood, collected in an EDTA anticoagulant tube. PBMCs were isolated by Ficoll Paque Plus density gradient separation without further T cell sorting. An Agilent 2100 Bioanalyzer and agarose gel were used to assess RNA quality, and a NanoDrop 2000 was used to measure RNA concentration. Results the study describes overall, beyond this receptor: The authors noted that the small sample size was a limitation that may lower accuracy. The study examined only peripheral blood because the primary lesion, thyroid tissue, could not be accessed. A larger number of public clonotypes was shared among persistent patients (more than 2,500) than among newly diagnosed patients (more than 850). Compared with newly diagnosed patients, patients with persistent Graves' disease had lower TCR Shannon entropy and fewer highly expanded clones, which suggests clonal expansion. Sequencing and analysis were limited to the TCR beta chain.

Library method: multiplex PCR. Sequenced on an Illumina HiSeq 4000. CDR3 regions were amplified by Arm-PCR with iRepertoire HTBI primers to construct TCR beta libraries. Before sequencing, the PCR products underwent gel purification. Concerning the study's data processing: Gene usage analysis of CDR3 amino acid clonotypes used the approximately 62 TRBV and about 15 TRBJ segments found across samples. COPE and FqMerger were used to merge filtered high-quality paired reads into contigs. BLAST was used to align contigs to IMGT TRBV, TRBD and TRBJ reference genes, and CDR3 was defined according to IMGT. Any clonotype with a frequency above 0.1% was classified as a highly expanded clone. Shannon entropy served as the measure of repertoire diversity, while the Gini coefficient captured V-J evenness. Clonotypes shared by more than one individual were considered public. Clones were called with MiXCR by TCRdb after fastp trimmed the public reads at Q25, and only in-frame beta chains were retained. Each CDR3 protein gets just one entry, which takes the most common genes and DNA from the rows behind it. The V and J calls were determined by TCRdb, not by the authors. This sample comprises a few hundred thousand distinct CDR3 sequences, about a quarter of them detected only once. The ten largest clones capture approximately 26% of the sample.

Material: peripheral blood mononuclear cells (PBMCs), obtained when the disease was refractory, from a patient treated with antithyroid drugs. The receptor's source is a female donor with Graves disease.

The CDR3 sequence is CASNYQGYNQPQHF. The nucleotide sequence is given as TGTGCCAGCAACTATCAGGGCTATAATCAGCCCCAGCATTTT. The chain couples TRBV12-3 or TRBV12-4 to TRBJ1-5; the D gene is perhaps TRBD1, on 5 matching bases. Including cysteine and phenylalanine, the CDR3 has 14 amino acids. This entry keeps only the CDR3 DNA: 42 bases, framed from base 1. V is cut by 7 bases and J by 4 bases, and the space between the germline ends is 14 bases.